This TCR beta chain stems from a study of identical twins. TCRdb independently ran MiXCR on the 5' RACE reads; one entry per CDR3 protein. The sample consists of some 730,000 distinct CDR3 sequences, over 15% of them appearing once. The V gene end was trimmed by 3 bases and the J gene end by 0 bases; junction bases not matched to a gene: 6. The length of the CDR3 is 15 residues. From germline, CDR1 is SGDLS and CDR2 YYNGEE. These data were also filed under a second study, of T cells expressing NK-cell markers.

This clonotype was obtained from a woman younger than 35 in good health. The specimen sequenced was PBMCs. This chain links TRBV9 with TRBJ2-7; 7 bases match TRBD2. CDR3 in amino acids: CASSAAGGVSYEQYF. CDR3 sequence (DNA): TGTGCCAGCAGCGCCGCTGGGGGGGTCTCCTACGAGCAGTACTTC.